A selection of T cell receptor beta chains follows, all from one sample in a study of blood T cell repertoires in COVID-19. Method: immunoSEQ multiplex PCR; TCRdb's copy keeps in-frame clones and lacks some. The table includes about 64,000 clones, roughly 76% detected once. Sequencing was done on a sample of peripheral blood. Receptors were obtained from a human donor in a cohort sampled during active COVID-19. The CDR3 runs from the conserved cysteine through the conserved F or W. D genes are given only for firm matches. Clone size is not always given. Where it is, it says once, few, many or a class for expanded clones.

. TRBD1 TRBJ1-1 TRBV19 CASSIDRDSGAFF TGTGCCAGTAGTATAGATCGGGACAGTGGGGCTTTCTTT
few . TRBJ1-2 TRBV28 CASRSDSDGYTF TGTGCCAGCAGATCCGACTCGGATGGCTACACCTTC
once TRBD1 TRBJ1-5 TRBV28 CASRPTGEAGSQHF TGTGCCAGCAGACCTACAGGGGAGGCTGGGTCCCAGCATTTT
. TRBD1 TRBJ1-2 TRBV6-1 CASSEATGQGYGYTF TGTGCCAGCAGTGAAGCGACCGGACAGGGCTATGGCTACACCTTC
once . TRBJ1-1 TRBV4-2 CASSHVQTGNTEAFF TGTGCCAGCAGCCACGTCCAAACAGGGAACACTGAAGCTTTCTTT
. TRBD1 TRBJ1-6 TRBV7-9 CASSSDRASSYNSPLHF TGTGCCAGCAGTTCTGACAGGGCGAGCTCCTATAATTCACCCCTCCACTTT
. . TRBJ2-3 TRBV7-9 CASSPPWRESTDTQYF TGTGCCAGCAGCCCTCCGTGGAGGGAGAGCACAGATACGCAGTATTTT
. TRBD1 TRBJ1-5 TRBV10-3 CATLKGQGDQPQHF TGTGCCACACTAAAAGGACAGGGGGATCAGCCCCAGCATTTT
. . TRBJ2-7 TRBV7-9 CASSLGRASYEQYF TGTGCCAGCAGCTTAGGGAGGGCGTCCTACGAGCAGTACTTC
few TRBD1 TRBJ1-2 TRBV19 CASSGTGQKGGYTF TGTGCCAGTAGTGGGACAGGCCAAAAAGGGGGCTACACCTTC
many . TRBJ1-3 TRBV19 CAASSRRSGNTIYF TGTGCCGCCTCATCCCGGAGATCTGGAAACACCATATATTTT
. TRBD1 TRBJ1-6 TRBV25-1 CASSDDRGGHNSPLHF TGTGCCAGCAGTGACGACAGGGGGGGTCATAATTCACCCCTCCACTTT
once TRBD2 TRBJ2-3 TRBV6-1 CASSAGGWGGGADTQYF TGTGCCAGCAGTGCGGGAGGTTGGGGAGGCGGAGCAGATACGCAGTATTTT
. . TRBJ2-4 TRBV6-5 CASSNRQSNIQYF TGTGCCAGCAGCAACCGACAGTCAAACATTCAGTACTTC
. TRBD1 TRBJ2-3 TRBV5-4 CASSSTGGYTDTQYF TGTGCCAGCAGCTCTACAGGGGGTTACACAGATACGCAGTATTTT
few . TRBJ2-2 TRBV20-1 CSASQGAPKPGELFF TGCAGTGCTAGTCAAGGGGCCCCGAAGCCCGGGGAGCTGTTTTTT
. . TRBJ1-5 TRBV30 CAWSEGRQPQHF TGTGCCTGGAGTGAGGGGAGGCAGCCCCAGCATTTT
few . TRBJ2-3 TRBV5-1 CASSLGQEGDTQYF TGCGCCAGCAGCTTGGGGCAGGAGGGAGATACGCAGTATTTT
. . TRBJ2-5 TRBV9 CASSVAVSVQETQYF TGTGCCAGCAGCGTCGCCGTGTCGGTGCAAGAGACCCAGTACTTC
. . TRBJ2-3 TRBV4-2 CASSQDPPGRMLPDTQYF TGTGCCAGCAGCCAAGATCCCCCAGGTCGTATGCTGCCAGATACGCAGTATTTT
. . TRBJ2-2 TRBV7-3 CASSTGWTGELFF TGTGCCAGCAGCACGGGGTGGACCGGGGAGCTGTTTTTT
once . TRBJ2-6 TRBV19 CASSARSSGANVLTF TGTGCCAGTAGTGCACGGAGCTCTGGGGCCAACGTCCTGACTTTC
. TRBD1 TRBJ1-1 TRBV20-1 CSAMTGSEAFF TGCAGTGCTATGACAGGGTCTGAAGCTTTCTTT
. TRBD1 TRBJ2-5 TRBV3-1/TRBV3-2 CASSSPQGEETQYF TGTGCCAGCAGCTCGCCCCAGGGGGAAGAGACCCAGTACTTC
. TRBD1 TRBJ2-3 TRBV19 CASSRSSGTARSGDTQYF TGTGCCAGTAGCAGATCTTCCGGGACAGCCCGAAGTGGTGATACGCAGTATTTT
. TRBD2 TRBJ2-3 TRBV5-6 CASSLSWRTSSTDTQYF TGTGCCAGCAGCCTGTCGTGGCGGACTAGTAGCACAGATACGCAGTATTTT
. . TRBJ2-5 TRBV5-4 CASSRETETQYF TGTGCCAGCAGCAGGGAGACGGAGACCCAGTACTTC
. . TRBJ1-3 TRBV6-6 CASNSGNSGNTIYF TGTGCCAGCAACTCCGGGAACTCTGGAAACACCATATATTTT
few . TRBJ1-6 TRBV12-3/TRBV12-4 CASSTGFSPLHF TGTGCCAGCTCCACAGGTTTTTCACCCCTCCACTTT
. TRBD1 TRBJ1-6 TRBV5-6 CASSLDRVSPLHF TGTGCCAGCAGCTTAGACAGGGTTTCACCCCTCCACTTT
. TRBD1 TRBJ2-7 TRBV25-1 CASSEGRQGGYEQYF TGTGCCAGCAGTGAGGGGCGACAGGGTGGGTACGAGCAGTACTTC
. . TRBJ2-2 TRBV6-2/TRBV6-3 CASSWGTGYTGELFF TGTGCCAGCAGTTGGGGGACTGGGTACACCGGGGAGCTGTTTTTT
. TRBD1 TRBJ2-1 TRBV5-1 CASSSLPGQINEQFF TGCGCCAGCAGCTCACTTCCGGGACAGATAAATGAGCAGTTCTTC
. TRBD2 TRBJ2-7 TRBV13 CASSPGTSGPTEQYF TGTGCCAGCAGCCCCGGAACTAGCGGCCCCACTGAGCAGTACTTC
. TRBD2 TRBJ2-5 TRBV11-2 CASSPSLPAGETQYF TGTGCCAGCAGCCCTAGTCTGCCAGCGGGGGAGACCCAGTACTTC
. . TRBJ2-3 TRBV3-1/TRBV3-2 CASSHGGSDTQYF TGTGCCAGCAGCCACGGCGGGTCAGATACGCAGTATTTT
. TRBD1 TRBJ1-1 TRBV29-1 CSGRGQVNTEAFF TGCAGCGGGAGGGGACAGGTAAACACTGAAGCTTTCTTT
. TRBD2 TRBJ2-7 TRBV6-2/TRBV6-3 CASSYAGGYEQYF TGTGCCAGCAGTTACGCGGGGGGGTACGAGCAGTACTTC
. . TRBJ1-1 TRBV6-6 CASTRGDYTEAFF TGTGCCAGCACCCGCGGAGATTACACTGAAGCTTTCTTT
. . TRBJ1-4 TRBV6-8 CASSWVNRRDEKLFF TGTGCCAGCAGTTGGGTCAACAGAAGAGACGAAAAACTGTTTTTT
few . TRBJ1-1 TRBV10-3 CATLENPGRGNTEAFF TGTGCCACACTAGAAAACCCCGGACGGGGAAACACTGAAGCTTTCTTT
few TRBD1 TRBJ1-2 TRBV5-1 CASRRLDRVGHHGYTF TGCGCCAGCAGGCGCCTGGACAGGGTCGGGCATCATGGCTACACCTTC
. . TRBJ2-2 TRBV11-1 CASSLEQQGTGELFF TGTGCCAGCAGCTTAGAACAACAGGGCACCGGGGAGCTGTTTTTT
. . TRBJ1-1 TRBV5-8 CATKNPGQNTEAFF TGTGCCACCAAGAATCCGGGACAGAACACTGAAGCTTTCTTT
. TRBD2 TRBJ2-2 TRBV20-1 CSASPAGGGTGELFF TGCAGTGCTAGTCCGGCGGGGGGCGGAACCGGGGAGCTGTTTTTT
. . TRBJ2-1 TRBV28 CASSLFDTRNEQFF TGTGCCAGCAGTTTATTTGATACGAGGAATGAGCAGTTCTTC
. TRBD2 TRBJ2-5 TRBV11-2 CASSLELAGGIVGETQYF TGTGCCAGCAGCTTAGAATTAGCGGGGGGGATCGTCGGAGAGACCCAGTACTTC
. . TRBJ1-6 TRBV28 CASSPNMEVSPLHF TGTGCCAGCAGTCCAAACATGGAGGTCTCACCCCTCCACTTT
once . TRBJ1-1 TRBV30 CAWSKGETTEAFF TGTGCCTGGAGCAAGGGGGAGACCACTGAAGCTTTCTTT
few TRBD1 TRBJ2-7 TRBV6-5 CASVQGWEQYF TGTGCCAGCGTACAGGGGTGGGAGCAGTACTTC
. . TRBJ1-4 TRBV6-5 CASSYGATNEKLFF TGTGCCAGCAGTTATGGGGCGACTAATGAAAAACTGTTTTTT
. TRBD2 TRBJ2-1 TRBV10-3 CAISETSGGPEQFF TGTGCCATCAGTGAGACGTCGGGGGGGCCTGAGCAGTTCTTC
. TRBD1 TRBJ1-5 TRBV5-1 CASSLSTGGNQPQHF TGCGCCAGCAGCTTGTCCACAGGGGGCAATCAGCCCCAGCATTTT
few . TRBJ1-1 TRBV21-1 CASSKQRRGNTEAFF TGTGCCAGCAGCAAACAACGACGGGGGAACACTGAAGCTTTCTTT